The 17 T cell receptor beta chains below all came from one sample that was sequenced in a study of blood T cell repertoires in COVID-19. This table comes from immunoSEQ multiplex PCR, and its TCRdb copy is limited to in-frame clones, with some not included. The sample has fewer than 350,000 clones, 75% to 85% seen once. The sequenced sample consisted of peripheral blood. These receptors originate from a human donor in a cohort sampled during active COVID-19.

The rearrangement links TRBV19 to TRBJ2-7; 8 bases fit TRBD1. The V segment lost 1 base and the J segment 6 bases; nucleotides outside the gene matches: 5. The CDR3 has 14 residues. From germline, CDR1 is LNHDA and CDR2 SQIVND (reference sequence). The CDR3 sequence is CASSIASGGGEQYF. The CDR3 DNA follows: TGTGCCAGTAGTATAGCCTCAGGGGGCGGCGAGCAGTACTTC.

The CDR3 protein is CGNLGTAYQETQYF. CDR3 in DNA: TGTGGAAACTTAGGGACAGCGTACCAAGAGACCCAGTACTTC. The rearrangement uses TRBV19 and TRBJ2-5, with TRBD1 identical over 7 bases. CDR3 length: 14 amino acids. Germline CDR1 LNHDA, CDR2 SQIVND (reference sequence).

V and J are TRBV27 and TRBJ1-2; TRBD1 matches 9 bases. V trimming: 5 bases; J trimming: 2 bases; junction bases outside the gene matches: 9. CDR1 MNHEY and CDR2 SMNVEV come from the germline V gene (reference sequence). The CDR3 is 16 residues long. The DNA for the CDR3 is TGTGCCAGCAGTCCGTTATGGGGACAGGGAAACTATGGCTACACCTTC. Translation gives CASSPLWGQGNYGYTF.

The genes are TRBV14 and TRBJ2-6; 8 bases are a match to TRBD1. The CDR3 consists of 20 residues. The V and J ends lost 4 bases and 0 bases, in that order; junction bases with no gene match: 14. The germline gives CDR1 SGHDN, CDR2 FVKESK. The DNA of the CDR3 is TGTGCCAGCAGCCCTTCTATCTTGGGACAGGAGATCTCTGGGGCCAACGTCCTGACTTTC. Protein: CASSPSILGQEISGANVLTF.

Notes on this clone: At one of its ends the junction is not consistent with the germline gene, which may arise from a read error. The chain links TRBV14 to TRBJ1-2; 7 bases are shared with TRBD1. Germline V gives CDR1 SGHDN, CDR2 FVKESK. The CDR3 is 14 amino acids. The CDR3 region has the DNA TGTGCCAGCAGCCAATTGCAGGGGGTATATGGCTATACCTTC. Translation: CASSQLQGVYGYTF.

This rearrangement joins TRBV7-2 to TRBJ2-7; 13 bases are a match to TRBD2. The CDR3 totals 15 residues. V was pared by 4 bases and J by 3 bases, with 3 bases of the junction left unmatched. CDR1 and CDR2 from the germline V gene are SGHTA and FQGNSA. CDR3 sequence reads: CASSSRLAGGYEQYF. The CDR3 DNA reads TGTGCCAGCAGCTCCCGACTAGCGGGGGGCTACGAGCAGTACTTC.

CDR3 in DNA: TGTGCCAGCAGCTTAACGGGGGGTTATCAGCCCCAGCATTTT. Protein product: CASSLTGGYQPQHF. The rearrangement links TRBV7-9 to TRBJ1-5; D may be TRBD1 (5 bases). V was cut by 2 bases and J by 5 bases, with 10 bases left in between. The CDR3 is made up of 14 amino acids. Per the germline V gene, CDR1 is SEHNR and CDR2 is FQNEAQ (reference sequence).

The chain combines TRBV7-3 with TRBJ2-1; 13 bases agree with TRBD2. The germline gives CDR1 SGHTA, CDR2 FQGTGA. The CDR3 is made up of 15 amino acids. Losses at the gene ends were 5 bases for V and 12 bases for J; bases not matched to a gene: 10. The chain's CDR3 is CASSPTSGGPLLQFF. Here the CDR3 DNA reads TGTGCCAGCAGCCCGACTAGCGGGGGGCCCCTTTTGCAGTTCTTC.

The chain carries TRBV3-1 (or the pseudogene TRBV3-2) and TRBJ1-3, with D tentatively TRBD1 (5 bases). The germline V and J ends were trimmed by 5 bases and 0 bases, with 11 bases remaining between them. CDR3 length equals 15 residues. Germline V CDR1 and CDR2: LGHDT, YNNKEL (reference sequence). This CDR3 is CASSLRQTSGNTIYF. The CDR3 DNA reads TGTGCCAGCAGCTTACGACAGACCTCTGGAAACACCATATATTTT.

The chain combines TRBV7-3 with TRBJ2-3; weak D call: TRBD2 (6 bases). Trimming removed 5 bases at V and 2 bases at J, with 14 bases between. The CDR3 runs 15 residues. Germline lookup yields CDR1 SGHTA and CDR2 FQGTGA. CDR3 in amino acids: CASSPLGGATDTQYF. CDR3 nucleotide sequence: TGTGCCAGCAGCCCCCTGGGCGGGGCCACAGATACGCAGTATTTT. Complete variable domain (other parts from reference TRBV7-3 and TRBJ2-3): GAGVSQTPSNKVTEKGKYVELRCDPISGHTALYWYRQSLGQGPEFLIYFQGTGAADDSGLPNDRFFAVRPEGSVSTLKIQRTERGDSAVYLCASSPLGGATDTQYFGPGTRLTVL.

The chain is built from TRBV6-5 and TRBJ1-5; weak D call: TRBD1 (6 bases). CDR1 is MNHEY, CDR2 SVGAGI, per germline. V gave up 5 bases and J gave up 7 bases, with 15 bases separating them. This CDR3 region has 14 residues. The CDR3 DNA is TGTGCCAGCAGTAAACAGGGTTTTTTACAGCCCCAGCATTTT. Encoded protein: CASSKQGFLQPQHF.

This sequence joins TRBV18 and TRBJ1-6, with D uncertain. The length of the CDR3 is 13 residues. CDR1 KGHSH and CDR2 LQKENI come from the germline V gene. The V end was cut by 3 bases, the J end by 8 bases, with 8 bases between. CDR3 in amino acids: CASSPLSDSPLHF. CDR3 in DNA: TGTGCCAGCTCACCCCTTTCTGATTCACCCCTCCACTTT.

V gene TRBV19 combines with J gene TRBJ1-1; TRBD1 matches 11 bases. This CDR3 is 15 amino acids long. Germline CDR1 and CDR2: LNHDA and SQIVND (reference sequence). V lost 10 bases to trimming and J lost 4 bases; unmatched junction nucleotides: 11. The CDR3 region is CATHPGQGVFTEAFF. CDR3 coding DNA: TGTGCCACGCACCCGGGACAGGGGGTTTTCACTGAAGCTTTCTTT. Full variable domain (missing parts from reference TRBV19 and TRBJ1-1): DGGITQSPKYLFRKEGQNVTLSCEQNLNHDAMYWYRQDPGQGLRLIYYSQIVNDFQKGDIAEGYSVSREKKESFPLTVTSAQKNPTAFYLCATHPGQGVFTEAFFGQGTRLTVV.

The V and J genes are TRBV11-3 and TRBJ2-3; 10 bases line up with TRBD2. This CDR3 is 18 amino acids long. V shed 2 bases and J 1 base; nucleotides not matched to a gene: 9. Germline V gene data show CDR1 as SGHNT and CDR2 as YENEEA. The chain's CDR3 is CASSLFGPSGGGTDTQYF. CDR3 DNA sequence: TGTGCCAGCAGCTTATTCGGACCGAGCGGGGGGGGCACAGATACGCAGTATTTT. Supplemented by reference TRBV11-3 and TRBJ2-3, the full variable domain reads EAGVVQSPRYKIIEKKQPVAFWCNPISGHNTLYWYLQNLGQGPELLIRYENEEAVDDSQLPKDRFSAERLKGVDSTLKIQPAELGDSAVYLCASSLFGPSGGGTDTQYFGPGTRLTVL.

The chain is built from TRBV9 and TRBJ1-1, with D possibly TRBD1 on 6 matching bases. The CDR3 has 14 residues. In germline, CDR1 is SGDLS, CDR2 YYNGEE. V was clipped by 0 bases and J by 4 bases, with 10 bases between them. CDR3 DNA: TGTGCCAGCAGCGTAGGGGGGCTAGGCACTGAAGCTTTCTTT. Its translation: CASSVGGLGTEAFF. Filled out from reference TRBV9 and TRBJ1-1, the complete variable domain reads DSGVTQTPKHLITATGQRVTLRCSPRSGDLSVYWYQQSLDQGLQFLIQYYNGEERAKGNILERFSAQQFPDLHSELNLSSLELGDSALYFCASSVGGLGTEAFFGQGTRLTVV.

The gene calls are TRBV3-1 (or the pseudogene TRBV3-2) and TRBJ1-1, with D perhaps matching TRBD1 (6 bases). V lost 2 bases and J 6 bases, leaving 19 bases between the germline ends. The CDR3 has 16 amino acids. Per the germline V gene, CDR1 is LGHDT and CDR2 is YNNKEL (reference sequence). The CDR3 DNA reads TGTGCCAGCAGCCAAAGGTCGAACAGGGCTCGGGCTGAAGCTTTCTTT. This gives the protein CASSQRSNRARAEAFF.

This clone was observed once. V usage is TRBV30 and J usage is TRBJ2-6; tentative D call: TRBD2 (5 bases). CDR1 is GTSNPN, CDR2 SVGIG, per germline (reference sequence). The CDR3 covers 13 residues. V was cut by 5 bases and J by 3 bases, with 8 bases left in between. The CDR3 region has the DNA TGTGCCTGGCGGGGATTTGGGGCCAACGTCCTGACTTTC. Residues: CAWRGFGANVLTF.